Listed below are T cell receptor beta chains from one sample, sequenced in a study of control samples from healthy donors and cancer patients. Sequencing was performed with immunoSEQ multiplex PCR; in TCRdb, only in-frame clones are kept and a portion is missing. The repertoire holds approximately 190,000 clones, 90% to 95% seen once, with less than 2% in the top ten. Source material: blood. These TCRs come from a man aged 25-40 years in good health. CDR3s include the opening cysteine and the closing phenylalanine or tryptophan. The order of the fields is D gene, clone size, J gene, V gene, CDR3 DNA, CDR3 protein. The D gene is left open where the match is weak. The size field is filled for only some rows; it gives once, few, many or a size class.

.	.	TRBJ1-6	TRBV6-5	TGTGCCAGCAGTTACTCGACAGGAGTGAATTCACCCCTCCACTTT	CASSYSTGVNSPLHF
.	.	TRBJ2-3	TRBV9	TGTGCCAGCAGCGTTAGGACCCTGGGCACAGATACGCAGTATTTT	CASSVRTLGTDTQYF
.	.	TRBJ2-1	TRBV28	TGTGCCAGCAGTTCTACCACCATGAATCAAACCAACTACAATGAGCAGTTCTTC	CASSSTTMNQTNYNEQFF
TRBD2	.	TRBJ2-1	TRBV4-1	TGCGCCAGCAGCCAGCCGGGACTAGCGGGGTCCCTGGGGAATGAGCAGTTCTTC	CASSQPGLAGSLGNEQFF
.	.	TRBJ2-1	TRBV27	TGTGCCAGCAGTCTAGGAGATAGCTCCTACAATGAGCAGTTCTTC	CASSLGDSSYNEQFF
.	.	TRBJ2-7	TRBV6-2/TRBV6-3	TGTGCCAGCAGTCCCCAAGGATACGAGCAGTACTTC	CASSPQGYEQYF
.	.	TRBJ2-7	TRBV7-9	TGTGCCAGCAGCGACAACAGGAAGGAGTACTTC	CASSDNRKEYF
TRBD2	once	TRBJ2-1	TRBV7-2	TGTGCCAGCAGCTTCACCGGGACTAGCGGGGGAGGCGAGCAGTTCTTC	CASSFTGTSGGGEQFF
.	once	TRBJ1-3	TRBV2	TGTGCCAGCAGGGTAGTGGGGACTGGAAACACCATATATTTT	CASRVVGTGNTIYF
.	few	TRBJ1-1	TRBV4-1	TGCGCCAGCAGCCAAGAGAACAACATAGAATCGGGAGGAGCTTTCTTT	CASSQENNIESGGAFF
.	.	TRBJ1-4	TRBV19	TGTGCCAGTAGTATCGGGCAGGGACGGGAAAAACTGTTTTTT	CASSIGQGREKLFF
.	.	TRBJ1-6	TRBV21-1	TGTGCCAGCAGCACGCGTGAGGGGGCGTCCTATAATTCACCCCTCCACTTT	CASSTREGASYNSPLHF
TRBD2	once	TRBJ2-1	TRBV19	TGTGCCAGTAGTATAGTGGGACTAGACTCCGGCTACAATGAGCAGTTCTTC	CASSIVGLDSGYNEQFF
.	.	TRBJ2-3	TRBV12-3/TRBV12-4	TGTGCCAGCAGTTTCCGGGGCGTAGATACGCAGTATTTT	CASSFRGVDTQYF
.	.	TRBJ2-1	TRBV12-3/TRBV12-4	TGTGCCAGCAGTATGGCCTCCTACAATGAGCAGTTCTTC	CASSMASYNEQFF
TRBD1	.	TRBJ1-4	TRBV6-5	TGTGCCAGCAGAGAGACAGGGGTTCAGGAAAAACTGTTTTTT	CASRETGVQEKLFF
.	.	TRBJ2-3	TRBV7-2	TGTGCCAGCGGTAGCACAGATACGCAGTATTTT	CASGSTDTQYF
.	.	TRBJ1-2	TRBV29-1	TGCAGCGTTGAAGTCGGCTATGGCTACACCTTC	CSVEVGYGYTF
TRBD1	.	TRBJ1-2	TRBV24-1	TGTGCCACCATAGAGGGGACAGCCTATGGGGGCTACACCTTC	CATIEGTAYGGYTF
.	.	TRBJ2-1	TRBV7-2	TGTGCCAGCAGCTTAAGCCCCTATAATGAGCAGTTCTTC	CASSLSPYNEQFF
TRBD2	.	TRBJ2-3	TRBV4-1	TGCGCCAGCAGCCAAGACAGTCTAGCGGGGGGCCCTACTAGCACAGATACGCAGTATTTT	CASSQDSLAGGPTSTDTQYF
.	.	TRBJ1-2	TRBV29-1	TGCAGCGTTACTGATACAGGGAACGGCTACACCTTC	CSVTDTGNGYTF
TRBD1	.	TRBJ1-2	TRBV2	TGTGCCAGCAGTGAAACCGGGACAGGAGGCTACACCTTC	CASSETGTGGYTF
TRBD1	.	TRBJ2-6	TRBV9	TGTGCCAGCAGCGCGATTCTCCTAACAGGGGGACGGAACTCTGGGGCCAACGTCCTGACTTTC	CASSAILLTGGRNSGANVLTF
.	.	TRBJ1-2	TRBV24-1	TGTGCCACCAGTGATACAGGACAATCTTATGGCTACACCTTC	CATSDTGQSYGYTF
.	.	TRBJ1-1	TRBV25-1	TGTGCCAGCAGTGAATGGGGGAGTCCCTCCATGAACACTGAAGCTTTCTTT	CASSEWGSPSMNTEAFF
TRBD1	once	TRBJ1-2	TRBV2	TGTGCCAGCAGGGAGGACAGGGATCCCCTTAGCTATGGCTACACCTTC	CASREDRDPLSYGYTF
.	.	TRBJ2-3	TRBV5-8	TGTGCCAGCAGCCCGGGTAGACTTGCGACAGATACGCAGTATTTT	CASSPGRLATDTQYF
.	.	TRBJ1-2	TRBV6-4	TGTGCCAGCAGTGACTCCAAGCAACAGGGATCCTATGGCTACACCTTC	CASSDSKQQGSYGYTF
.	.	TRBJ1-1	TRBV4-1	TGCGCCAGCAGCCAACCCAGTATGAACACTGAAGCTTTCTTT	CASSQPSMNTEAFF
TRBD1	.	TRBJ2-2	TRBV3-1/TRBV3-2	TGTGCCAGCAGCCGCCGGACAGGGTCGCTACTCACCGGGGAGCTGTTTTTT	CASSRRTGSLLTGELFF
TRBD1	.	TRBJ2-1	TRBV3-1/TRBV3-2	TGTGCCAGCAGCCGGGACAGGGGCTCCTACAATGAGCAGTTCTTC	CASSRDRGSYNEQFF
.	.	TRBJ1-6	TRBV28	TGTGCCAGCAGAGACTCGCGAAATTCACCCCTCCACTTT	CASRDSRNSPLHF
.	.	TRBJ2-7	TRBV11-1	TGTGCCAGCAGCTCGAGGGACACGAACTACGAGCAGTACTTC	CASSSRDTNYEQYF
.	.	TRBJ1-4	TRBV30	TGTGCCTGGAGGGGGCAGGGGCATGAAAAACTGTTTTTT	CAWRGQGHEKLFF
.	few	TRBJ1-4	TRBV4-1	TGCGCCAGCAGTGGTGAAAAACTGTTTTTT	CASSGEKLFF
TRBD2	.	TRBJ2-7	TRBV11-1	TGTGCCAGCAGCCAAGATAGCGGGGCTTCCTACGAGCAGTACTTC	CASSQDSGASYEQYF
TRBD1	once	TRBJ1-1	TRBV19	TGTGCCAGTAGGATTGGACAGGGGGCGCCGAGGACTGAAGCTTTCTTT	CASRIGQGAPRTEAFF